The rows below give T cell receptor beta chains drawn from one sample of a study of T cell responses to AZD1222 COVID-19 vaccine. Sequencing was performed with immunoSEQ multiplex PCR; in TCRdb, only in-frame clones are kept and a portion is missing. The repertoire includes roughly 130,000 clones, roughly nine tenths of them detected once, and 7.5% sits in the top ten. Sequences were derived from peripheral blood, sampled 28 days after the second dose of the MenACWY control vaccine. These receptors were collected from an adult who received the MenACWY meningococcal vaccine as a control. Each CDR3 is given with its conserved first and last residue. D genes are given only for firm matches. A row's size may be missing; if present it is once, few, many or a size class.

TRBV15	NA	NA	TRBJ1-6	TGTGCCACCAGCAGAAAAGATCCACCCCTCCACTTT	CATSRKDPPLHF
TRBV7-2	TRBD1	NA	TRBJ2-1	TGTGCCAGCAGCTTAGCCACCGCACAGGGGGCAGTGGTTGAGCAGTTCTTC	CASSLATAQGAVVEQFF
TRBV5-1	NA	NA	TRBJ2-1	TGCGCCAGCAGCTTGGGTCCCGACAATGAGCAGTTCTTC	CASSLGPDNEQFF
TRBV4-3	NA	NA	TRBJ2-5	TGCGCCAGCAGCCATGGGACTGGAGAGACCCAGTACTTC	CASSHGTGETQYF
TRBV9	TRBD2	NA	TRBJ2-3	TGTGCCAGCAGCGTTGGAAGCGGGGGGTTTAGCACAGATACGCAGTATTTT	CASSVGSGGFSTDTQYF
TRBV11-2	TRBD1	once	TRBJ2-7	TGTGCCAGCAGGCCACCCGCCGGACAGGGTTTCTCCTACGAGCAGTACTTC	CASRPPAGQGFSYEQYF
TRBV25-1	NA	once	TRBJ1-2	TGTGCCACCCGGCAGACCTATGGCTACACCTTC	CATRQTYGYTF
TRBV11-2	NA	NA	TRBJ2-3	TGTGCCAGCAGCTTCGCGGAGTCGGGGACAGATACGCAGTATTTT	CASSFAESGTDTQYF
TRBV7-2	NA	NA	TRBJ2-5	TGTGCCAGCAGCTTAGACCAATGGAACCAAGAGACCCAGTACTTC	CASSLDQWNQETQYF
TRBV7-2	NA	NA	TRBJ1-5	TGTGCCAGCAGCTTAGTAGGACGGAGCAATCAGCCCCAGCATTTT	CASSLVGRSNQPQHF
TRBV18	TRBD2	NA	TRBJ2-5	TGTGCCAGCTCACCACCGGGACTAGCGGGAGGAGAGACCCAGTACTTC	CASSPPGLAGGETQYF
TRBV28	TRBD1	NA	TRBJ1-2	TGTGCCAGCAGTGGATCCGGGACAGACTATGGCTACACCTTC	CASSGSGTDYGYTF
TRBV6-2/TRBV6-3	TRBD1	NA	TRBJ2-7	TGTGCCAGCAGTTACTTACCGGACAGGGGGCTCGAGCAGTACTTC	CASSYLPDRGLEQYF
TRBV6-1	TRBD1	NA	TRBJ2-6	TGTGCCAGCAGCGAACCGGGACAGGGGGCGGCTGGGGCCAACGTCCTGACTTTC	CASSEPGQGAAGANVLTF
TRBV27	TRBD1	NA	TRBJ2-5	TGTGCCAGCAGTTCGGGGACAGGGGTAAGGGAGACCCAGTACTTC	CASSSGTGVRETQYF
TRBV7-2	TRBD1	NA	TRBJ2-2	TGTGCCAGCAGCTTAAGACAGGGGGGCACCGGGGAGCTGTTTTTT	CASSLRQGGTGELFF
TRBV5-4	TRBD1	once	TRBJ2-2	TGTGCCAGCAGCGGACCGGGACAGGGGCGCACCGGGGAGCTGTTTTTT	CASSGPGQGRTGELFF
TRBV27	NA	once	TRBJ2-7	TGTGCCAGCAGTTTCACAGCCTCCTACGAGCAGTACTTC	CASSFTASYEQYF
TRBV27	TRBD1	NA	TRBJ2-1	TGTGCCAGCAGTCCCCCCGGGACAGGGGTTACGGATGAGCAGTTCTTC	CASSPPGTGVTDEQFF
TRBV27	NA	once	TRBJ1-5	TGTGCCAGCAGTTTAGGACTGGGCGGCAATCAGCCCCAGCATTTT	CASSLGLGGNQPQHF
TRBV5-1	TRBD1	NA	TRBJ2-1	TGCGCCAGCAGCTTGCCAGGGGGTAAGAACTACAATGAGCAGTTCTTC	CASSLPGGKNYNEQFF
TRBV2	TRBD1	NA	TRBJ1-5	TGTGCCAGCAGTGAGACAGGGAAAGTTAGTAGCAATCAGCCCCAGCATTTT	CASSETGKVSSNQPQHF
TRBV7-6	TRBD2	once	TRBJ2-3	TGTGCCAGCAGCTTAGTTGGACTAGCGGGAGGAACAGATACGCAGTATTTT	CASSLVGLAGGTDTQYF
TRBV7-3	TRBD1	NA	TRBJ1-1	TGTGCCAGCAGCTTAAATGGACAGGGGACGAACACTGAAGCTTTCTTT	CASSLNGQGTNTEAFF
TRBV27	NA	once	TRBJ2-7	TGTGCCAGCAGTTTATCAGGGTACATCCCCTACGAGCAGTACTTC	CASSLSGYIPYEQYF